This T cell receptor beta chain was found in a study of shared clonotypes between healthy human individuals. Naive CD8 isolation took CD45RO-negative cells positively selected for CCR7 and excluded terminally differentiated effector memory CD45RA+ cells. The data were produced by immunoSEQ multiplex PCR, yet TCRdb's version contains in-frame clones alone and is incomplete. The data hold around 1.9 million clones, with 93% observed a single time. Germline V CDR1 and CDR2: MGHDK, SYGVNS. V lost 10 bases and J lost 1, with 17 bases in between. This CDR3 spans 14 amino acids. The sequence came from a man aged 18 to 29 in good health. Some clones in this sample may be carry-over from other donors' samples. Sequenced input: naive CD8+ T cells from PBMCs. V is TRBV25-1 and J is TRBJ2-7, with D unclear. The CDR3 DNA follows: TGTGCCATACTCGGGCACGAATCATCCTACGAGCAGTACTTC. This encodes CAILGHESSYEQYF.